This T cell receptor beta chain originates from a study of PD-1 blockade in classical Hodgkin lymphoma. Profiled with immunoSEQ multiplex PCR; TCRdb holds only in-frame clones, not every one. The profile shows tens of thousands of clones, roughly two thirds of them singletons. Relapses following autologous stem cell transplantation were seen in all patients, with brentuximab vedotin exposure varying. The germline V and J ends were trimmed by 3 bases and 7 bases, with 12 bases remaining between them. Germline V CDR1 and CDR2: MDHEN, SYDVKM. The CDR3 covers 14 residues. Study results and limitations: In newly diagnosed patients, baseline TCR diversity was reportedly below that of healthy donors. By cycle point C4D1, TCR diversity had risen significantly in CD4+ cells (but not CD8+ cells). Undefined causes, possibly disease activity or prior therapy, underlie the repertoire differences. Complete responders had baseline diversity similar to newly diagnosed patients.

Note on this clone: Its antigen is not known.

Sample: peripheral blood mononuclear cells (PBMCs), taken before the second cycle of nivolumab. This chain links TRBV28 with TRBJ1-4; possible D gene TRBD1, 5 bases. This receptor was identified in a human donor with classical Hodgkin lymphoma. CDR3 DNA: TGTGCCAGCAGTTTGGGGGGTTCTGGTGAAAAACTGTTTTTT. This translates into CASSLGGSGEKLFF.